Each of the 12 T cell receptor beta chains below was sequenced from the same sample in a study of cytomegalovirus exposure and HLA in healthy donors. The study ran its PCR with 60 Vbeta and 13 Jbeta primers. The repertoire was sequenced with immunoSEQ multiplex PCR; TCRdb's copy has only in-frame clones and lacks some. The sample table includes approximately 100,000 clones. The specimen sequenced was PBMCs. The receptors come from a middle-aged man in good health and CMV-seronegative.

The chain couples TRBV7-2 to TRBJ1-5, with D possibly being TRBD1 (5 bases). This CDR3 is 17 amino acids long. Germline CDR1 reads SGHTA; CDR2 reads FQGNSA. The V and J ends lost 4 bases and 0 bases respectively, with 16 bases between them. CDR3 DNA sequence: TGTGCCAGCAGCTCCATCGACAGTCTCACTAGCAATCAGCCCCAGCATTTT. It translates to CASSSIDSLTSNQPQHF.

J is TRBJ2-5 and V is TRBV30; maybe TRBD2 (6 bases). Trimming took 4 bases from V and 5 from J, leaving 14 bases between them. This CDR3 region has 13 residues. CDR1 is GTSNPN, CDR2 SVGIG, per germline (reference sequence). The CDR3 reads CAWKRRSGETQYF. In nucleotides, the CDR3 is TGTGCCTGGAAGCGAAGGAGCGGGGAGACCCAGTACTTC.

This chain connects TRBV27 to TRBJ2-1, with 7 bases fitting TRBD1. V shed 6 bases, J shed 2 bases, and the junction held 4 bases outside the gene matches. CDR3 length equals 14 residues. CDR1 and CDR2 from the germline V gene are MNHEY and SMNVEV (reference sequence). The CDR3 is CASRQGDPYNEQFF. The CDR3 nucleotides read TGTGCCAGCAGGCAGGGGGACCCCTACAATGAGCAGTTCTTC.

This rearrangement joins TRBV5-4 to TRBJ2-7; 14 bases line up with TRBD2. Germline loops: CDR1 SGHNT, CDR2 YYREEE (reference sequence). V dropped 4 bases and J dropped 10; count of bases not matched to a gene: 4. This CDR3 is 13 amino acids long. Here the CDR3 reads CASSPGLAGVQYF. DNA of the CDR3: TGTGCCAGCAGCCCGGGACTAGCGGGAGTTCAGTACTTC.

The rearrangement uses TRBV4-2 and TRBJ2-7; the match to TRBD1 covers 7 bases. Germline values: CDR1 LGHNA, CDR2 YNFKEQ. Trimming at V came to 3 bases and at J to 2 bases, leaving 4 bases not matched to a gene. This CDR3 contains 14 residues. In DNA, the CDR3 is TGTGCCAGCAGCCAGAGGGACAGTACCTACGAGCAGTACTTC. It translates to CASSQRDSTYEQYF.

The chain employs TRBV11-2 and TRBJ1-1; D gene unclear. Trimming removed 1 base at V and 6 bases at J, with 9 bases between. Germline CDR1 reads SGHAT; CDR2 reads FQNNGV. The CDR3 runs to 13 residues. CDR3 coding DNA: TGTGCCAGCAGCTTAGGGCGGGTTGCTGAAGCTTTCTTT. It encodes CASSLGRVAEAFF.

The chain carries TRBV5-6 and TRBJ1-3; D is perhaps TRBD1 (6 bases). V shed 4 bases and J shed 0 bases, with 8 bases lying between them. Germline assignment: CDR1 SGHDT and CDR2 YYEEEE. The CDR3 is made up of 14 amino acids. CDR3 in amino acids: CASSRGGSGNTIYF. In nucleotides, the CDR3 is TGTGCCAGCAGCAGGGGGGGCTCTGGAAACACCATATATTTT.

The V gene is TRBV19, the J gene TRBJ2-2; 7 bases are a match to TRBD2. The CDR3 is 14 residues long. V gave up 7 bases and J gave up 0 bases; unmatched junction bases: 2. Germline V gives CDR1 LNHDA, CDR2 SQIVND (reference sequence). CDR3: CASTAGSNTGELFF. The CDR3 DNA is TGTGCCAGTACAGCGGGATCGAACACCGGGGAGCTGTTTTTT.

The chain recombines TRBV7-9 with TRBJ1-1; D gene uncertain. The germline V gene has CDR1 SEHNR and CDR2 FQNEAQ (reference sequence). The CDR3 is 11 residues long. Trimming took off 6 bases at V and 5 bases at J, with 7 bases between the two ends. CDR3 protein: CASSKLTEAFF. The CDR3 nucleotides are TGTGCCAGCAGTAAACTAACTGAAGCTTTCTTT.

The chain carries TRBV7-2 and TRBJ2-5; TRBD2 matches 8 bases. Unmatched junction bases numbered 4, after V lost 5 bases and J lost 2 bases. The CDR3 runs 14 residues. Germline CDR1 SGHTA, CDR2 FQGNSA. The CDR3 protein is CASSLTSVQETQYF. CDR3 coding DNA: TGTGCCAGCAGCCTGACTAGCGTTCAAGAGACCCAGTACTTC.

To note about this clone: Relative to the germline gene, one junction end is altered; a read error may explain this. The chain recombines TRBV5-4 with TRBJ2-7; TRBD1 is a possible D gene (5 bases). The CDR3 runs to 15 residues. Per germline, CDR1 SGHNT and CDR2 YYREEE (reference sequence). As DNA, the CDR3 is TGTGCCAGCAGCTCCCCGACAGAGGCACCCTACGAGCAGTGCTTC. Amino acids: CASSSPTEAPYEQCF. Full variable domain (outside the CDR3, taken from reference TRBV5-4 and TRBJ2-7): ETGVTQSPTHLIKTRGQQVTLRCSSQSGHNTVSWYQQALGQGPQFIFQYYREEENGRGNFPPRFSGLQFPNYSSELNVNALELDDSALYLCASSSPTEAPYEQCFGPGTRLTVT.

The genes are TRBV7-9 and TRBJ1-2; TRBD1 agrees at 8 bases. The CDR3 totals 17 residues. Germline trimming cut 6 bases from V and 6 bases from J; bases unmatched to any gene: 18. Looked up from germline, CDR1 is SEHNR and CDR2 is FQNEAQ (reference sequence). CDR3 loop: CASSTRQSGGERDGYTF. In nucleotides, the CDR3 is TGTGCCAGCAGTACTAGGCAGTCAGGGGGCGAGAGAGATGGCTACACCTTC.